This entry features one T cell receptor (beta chain) sequence. This clonotype was observed many times. Its antigen remains undetermined. No qualities accompany the bases; no much larger clone lies one base away. This specimen comes from a study of naive and memory T cell subsets (dated by TCRdb to the late 2010s). About the investigation overall: Sorted naive and memory T cell subsets from peripheral blood were analyzed in the study using a UMI-based, open-source pipeline for TCR alpha and beta sequencing. Complete agreement was observed between the functional CMV T cell responses and the IgG serology results. RNA was DNase-treated and reverse transcribed with TCR constant-region primers, mostly using SuperScript III. Broader findings and caveats from the paper: A power law was followed by TCR abundance, with an exponent that differed between naive and memory subsets but was consistent across the three individuals. Clonotypes were defined as single alpha or beta chain sequences, not paired alpha/beta receptors. RNA-based TCR counts may be influenced by expression changes linked to T cell activation and differentiation. The repertoire findings for the naive and memory subsets could not be validated, as no ground truth was available. In both CD4 and CD8 cells, the Gini index increased while Shannon and inverse Simpson diversity decreased from naive through CM, EM and EMRA. Naive repertoires, especially CD8, contained a few larger clonotypes, possibly memory cells re-expressing CD45RA. Following error correction, more than 85% of naive TCR sequences occurred only once, which made naive abundance distributions much steeper than those of memory subsets.

TCR alpha and beta chain libraries were amplified separately from the second PCR step onward. The CMV status of each donor was determined by measuring IFNgamma production from CD4+ T cells after fresh PBMCs had been stimulated overnight with CMV viral lysate. CD4 T cells were positively selected with Miltenyi beads, followed by positive selection of CD8 T cells from the CD4-negative fraction. Cells were stained for CD3, CD4, CD8, CD45RA, CD27 and a live/dead dye and were sorted on a BD Aria II into four subsets based on CD45RA and CD27. A few healthy volunteers provided blood, and the blood of each volunteer was split into CD4 and CD8 T cells and then into four differentiation subsets. Around 130 ml of peripheral blood was collected from each donor, and PBMC were isolated by Ficoll-Paque PLUS density-gradient centrifugation. The sorted cells were lysed in RLT buffer, after which RNA was extracted using a Qiagen RNeasy kit and kept at -80 degrees C.

Library preparation was by UMI-ligation and nested PCR. An equimolar mix of two oligonucleotides covering both TRBC1 and TRBC2 was used as the beta constant-region primer. The ligated cDNA went through four rounds of PCR with nested alpha and beta constant-region primers together with the SP2 primer. T4 RNA ligase 1 ligated a single-stranded oligonucleotide carrying the SP2 primer and a 12-nucleotide UMI to the cDNA 3' end. The ligation reaction was kept at 16 degrees C for roughly 19-25 hours. PCR2 was usually performed as a SYBR Green qPCR and halted at a preset threshold so that over-amplification would not occur. Every purification after the first one was done using Agencourt AMPure XP magnetic beads. Library quantification was done by Qubit, followed by a TapeStation check on which the main peak was expected at around 650 bp. Pooled libraries were sequenced on an Illumina MiSeq with v2 2x251 paired-end kits, typically giving 1-2 million reads per sample. Libraries were pooled at 4 nM per sample, and roughly 5-7.5% PhiX was added to improve cluster recognition. Processing in the source paper ran as follows. Decombinator assigned V and J genes to Demultiplexor-processed FASTQ reads by tag matching, allowing a single base-pair mismatch. By using UMIs, Collapsinator corrected both sequencing errors and the frequency errors caused by PCR heterogeneity. TCRs were translated and CDR3s were extracted from the conserved cysteine to the FGXG phenylalanine by CDR3Translator, with non-productive sequences being flagged. Repertoires were subsampled to equal numbers of UMI-defined TCRs before Gini, Shannon entropy and inverse Simpson indices were calculated. Within the linear range, a power law was fitted by maximum likelihood to the distributions of clonotype abundance. When run on a single naive CD8 sample, MIGEC and the pipeline yielded similar UMI counts, similar unique TCR numbers and similar clonal distributions. One analysis removed from the naive repertoire any naive TCRs that were also present in any memory subset from the same donor. A set of approximately 7,300 CMV-associated CDR3 sequences, compiled from VDJdb and a published dataset, was used to search the repertoires. TCRdb reran the public reads through fastp at Q25 and MiXCR, keeping productive beta chains. Rows with a matching CDR3 protein are joined into one entry that keeps the most common DNA and genes. Here the V and J calls rest on TCRdb's processing, not on the authors' analysis. The sample table holds 140,000 to 150,000 distinct CDR3 sequences, of which under 25% were seen once. The ten largest clones add up to approximately 0.1% of the sample.

V loses 6 bases, J loses 0 bases, and the germline ends lie 14 bases apart. Per the germline V gene, MNHEY is the CDR1 and SVGAGI is the CDR2. Including the terminal cysteine and phenylalanine, the CDR3 comprises 16 residues. The CDR3 DNA has 48 bases and is translated from base 1. The TCR sequence derives from a human donor in good health. The V and J segments used are TRBV6-5 and TRBJ1-4; TRBD1 could be the D gene, as 5 bases match. The material sequenced was naive CD4+ T cells from blood. This specimen's cell subset or site label, interpreted: naive T cells, CD45RA high CD27+. This receptor has the CDR3 CASRSSPGTTNEKLFF. The nucleotides are TGTGCCAGCAGATCAAGCCCAGGGACAACTAATGAAAAACTGTTTTTT.